Listed here is a single TCR beta chain. The antigen this receptor binds is unknown. Base qualities are not at hand, and no much larger clone is one base apart. The data originate from a study of blood T cell repertoires in COVID-19 (dated by TCRdb to 2020 to 2022). Study-level background: Samples from collaborators originated in the United States, Italy and Spain and spanned both the acute and convalescent phases of COVID-19. The material from the prospective study consisted of cDNA or gDNA derived from T cells, B-cell-depleted T cells, or PBMCs. Deeply sampled blood TCRbeta repertoires from subjects exposed to, actively infected with, or recovered from COVID-19 were included in the dataset. The repertoires were released in a freely available public database meant as a resource for research on the immune response to SARS-CoV-2. The samples were drawn from two sources: the first 160 participants of the ongoing ImmuneRACE study, and 950 to 1,500 subjects contributed by 6 global collaborators. A de-identified subject ID, COVID-19 status, age in years and sex were almost always included in the sample metadata. Where available, HLA class I and class II types were taken from metadata supplied by the sample provider and were not determined by assay-based typing. Beyond this particular receptor, the publication reports: The quantity of clinical and demographic metadata differed by source and by participant and was supplied without curation.

TCRbeta CDR3 regions were amplified from genomic DNA using the immunoSEQ Assay, a bias-controlled multiplex PCR. As for the authors' bioinformatics: Within the assay, amplification of reference gene primers was used to estimate how many nucleated cells each sample contained. To quantify the absolute abundance of each unique TCRbeta CDR3 rearrangement, sequence reads were collapsed and filtered. For each sample, productive Simpson clonality was calculated as the square root of Simpson's diversity index over productive rearrangements. TCRdb obtained this table from immuneACCESS and retained in-frame rearrangements with V and J assigned. These tables miss some clones; where compared with another copy, unresolved V genes account for less than half of the shortfall, and the remainder is unexplained. Clone size and V and J calls were adopted from that table, with D and trimming inferred from the DNA. A total of roughly 280,000 clones appear in this sample, about 90% of them only once. Of the sample, 4.1% is held by the ten largest clones.

In the prospective study, participants were about 18 to 90 years old, resided in around 25 geographic areas of the United States, and were enrolled through a virtual design. Cohort assignment in the prospective study relied on participant-reported clinical history from a screening survey and a study questionnaire. In the prospective study, mobile phlebotomists collected whole blood, serum and a nasopharyngeal or oropharyngeal swab from each participant. Additional blood draws and questionnaires over a 2-month period could optionally be provided by prospective study participants. Prospective study blood samples were shipped either frozen or at room temperature before DNA extraction. The sequencing input was PBMCs or T cells enriched from blood (not recorded which). The receptor was isolated from a woman in her thirties with acute COVID-19.

The nucleotides are TGTGCCAGCAGCCAGGGACAGACCGCAACTAATGAAAAACTGTTTTTT. This is translated as CASSQGQTATNEKLFF. The chain joins TRBV4-2 to TRBJ1-4, and 7 bases in between align with TRBD1. Trimming takes 3 bases off V and 0 bases off J; junction bases not matched to a gene: 4. The CDR3 covers 16 residues, taking in both the cysteine and the phenylalanine. This entry keeps only the CDR3 DNA: 48 bases, framed from base 1. As encoded in the germline V gene, CDR1 is LGHNA while CDR2 is YNFKEQ.